The 32 T cell receptor beta chains listed next were all sequenced from one sample in a study of shared clonotypes between healthy human individuals. Only CD45RO-negative cells positively selected for CCR7 counted as naive CD8 cells, so terminally differentiated effector memory CD45RA+ cells were excluded. Assay used: immunoSEQ multiplex PCR; TCRdb lists only in-frame clones, some missing. The repertoire includes a few hundred thousand clones, 95% of them detected once, and 0.11% sits in the top ten. The sequenced sample consisted of naive CD8+ T cells sorted from blood. These receptors all come from a woman under 40 in good health.

For this clone: This sample also contains other DNA sequences that code for the same CDR3. The CDR3 here is CASSTSGSSYNEQFF. In DNA, the CDR3 is TGTGCCAGTAGCACTAGCGGGAGCTCCTACAATGAGCAGTTCTTC. The chain joins TRBV19 to TRBJ2-1; 11 positions match TRBD2. Germline V gene data show CDR1 as LNHDA and CDR2 as SQIVND (reference sequence). J gave up 0 bases and V 6 bases, and 1 base lay outside the gene matches. This CDR3 spans 15 amino acids.

The chain has TRBV5-8 and TRBJ2-7; 7 bases align to TRBD1. This CDR3 is built from 15 residues. The germline V gene has CDR1 SGHTS and CDR2 YDEGEE. V lost 3 bases, J lost 7 bases, and 13 bases stayed unmatched. The DNA of the CDR3 is TGTGCCAGCAGCTCCCTACCGGACAGGCCCTGGGAGCAGTACTTC. This codes for CASSSLPDRPWEQYF.

The CDR3 sequence is CASSFGGPFYEQYF. For the CDR3, the DNA is TGTGCCAGCAGTTTTGGGGGGCCTTTCTACGAGCAGTACTTC. This chain links TRBV27 with TRBJ2-7; possibly TRBD1 or TRBD2 for D (6 bases each). The CDR3 loop spans 14 amino acids. V was clipped by 3 bases and J by 3 bases, with 12 bases between them. Germline V gene lookup returns CDR1 MNHEY and CDR2 SMNVEV (reference sequence).

The CDR3 nucleotides read TGTGCCAGCAGTTCGAACAGCAGAGGCTCTGGAAACACCATATATTTT. Translated: CASSSNSRGSGNTIYF. The chain couples TRBV28 to TRBJ1-3; no clear D. V gave up 4 bases and J gave up 0 bases, with 13 bases separating them. The CDR3 runs 16 residues. Germline V gene data show CDR1 as MDHEN and CDR2 as SYDVKM.

V is TRBV6-5 and J is TRBJ1-6; D gene uncertain. Germline V gene data show CDR1 as MNHEY and CDR2 as SVGAGI. The CDR3 runs to 15 residues. Trimming took 2 bases from V and 5 from J, leaving 10 bases between them. The CDR3 sequence is CASSYAPRDNSPLHF. DNA for the CDR3: TGTGCCAGCAGTTACGCCCCTAGGGATAATTCACCCCTCCACTTT.

This sequence joins TRBV28 and TRBJ2-7; the match to TRBD2 covers 12 bases. From germline, CDR1 is MDHEN and CDR2 SYDVKM. The CDR3 sequence is 16 residues long. Trimming cost V 5 bases and J 3 bases; bases outside gene matches: 8. The CDR3 loop is CASSGLAGSKFYEQYF. CDR3 sequence (DNA): TGTGCCAGCAGTGGACTAGCGGGATCTAAATTCTACGAGCAGTACTTC.

V and J are TRBV2 and TRBJ1-2; D is uncertain. Trimming took off 7 bases at V and 0 bases at J, with 3 bases between the two ends. CDR1 SNHLY and CDR2 FYNNEI come from the germline V gene. The length of the CDR3 is 11 residues. CDR3 in amino acids: CASTSNYGYTF. CDR3 DNA: TGTGCCAGCACCTCTAACTATGGCTACACCTTC.

A note on this clone: An end of the junction differs from the germline gene, which may be a read error. This chain connects TRBV28 to TRBJ2-1; D is ambiguous. This CDR3 contains 13 residues. Germline CDR1 MDHEN, CDR2 SYDVKM. The CDR3 DNA reads as TGTGCCAGCAGGATTAGCTCCTACAATGGGCAGTTCTTC. Protein product: CASRISSYNGQFF. Using reference TRBV28 and TRBJ2-1 for the parts outside the CDR3, the full variable domain is DVKVTQSSRYLVKRTGEKVFLECVQDMDHENMFWYRQDPGLGLRLIYFSYDVKMKEKGDIPEGYSVSREKKERFSLILESASTNQTSMYLCASRISSYNGQFFGPGTRLTVL.

The chain joins TRBV7-2 to TRBJ2-1; D might be TRBD2 (6 bases). Trimming cost V 5 bases and J 7 bases, with 9 bases left between them. The CDR3 is made up of 12 amino acids. Germline CDR1 reads SGHTA; CDR2 reads FQGNSA. CDR3 sequence (DNA): TGTGCCAGCAGCCCCGGACTAAATGAGCAGTTCTTC. This codes for CASSPGLNEQFF.

V usage is TRBV7-9 and J usage is TRBJ2-1, with TRBD2 matching 9 bases. CDR1 and CDR2 (germline): SEHNR, FQNEAQ (reference sequence). This CDR3 is built from 15 residues. After removal of 2 bases from V and 5 bases from J, the junction contained 4 bases not matched to a gene. CDR3 in DNA: TGTGCCAGCAGCTTAATTAGCGGGAGAAACAATGAGCAGTTCTTC. Translation: CASSLISGRNNEQFF.

The chain links TRBV19 to TRBJ2-2; D may be TRBD2 (6 bases). The germline gives CDR1 LNHDA, CDR2 SQIVND (reference sequence). Trimming pared 3 bases from V and 4 bases from J, leaving 18 bases between. This CDR3 has 17 residues. CDR3 amino acids: CASSIGERAAVTGELFF. The CDR3 DNA is TGTGCCAGTAGTATTGGGGAGCGGGCTGCCGTCACCGGGGAGCTGTTTTTT.

V and J are TRBV28 and TRBJ2-7; D is uncertain. The CDR3 runs 13 residues. V was clipped by 2 bases and J by 6 bases, with 11 bases between them. CDR1 MDHEN and CDR2 SYDVKM come from the germline V gene. For the CDR3, the DNA is TGTGCCAGCAGTTTAAGCCCTGTGGTCGAGCAGTACTTC. Its translation: CASSLSPVVEQYF. Using reference TRBV28 and TRBJ2-7 for the parts outside the CDR3, the full variable domain is DVKVTQSSRYLVKRTGEKVFLECVQDMDHENMFWYRQDPGLGLRLIYFSYDVKMKEKGDIPEGYSVSREKKERFSLILESASTNQTSMYLCASSLSPVVEQYFGPGTRLTVT.

This clone appeared a single time. J is TRBJ1-5 and V is TRBV7-2; D may be TRBD1 (6 bases). CDR1 is SGHTA and CDR2 is FQGNSA in the germline V gene. The CDR3 covers 14 residues. V shed 3 bases and J shed 7 bases, with 13 bases lying between them. CDR3: CASSLDTGWQPQHF. CDR3 DNA: TGTGCCAGCAGCTTGGATACAGGGTGGCAGCCCCAGCATTTT.

The CDR3 spells CASSLGSSLSTDTQYF. The DNA of the CDR3 is TGTGCCAGCAGCTTAGGGTCTAGCCTTAGCACAGATACGCAGTATTTT. J is TRBJ2-3 and V is TRBV11-1; D may be TRBD2 (5 bases). This CDR3 contains 16 residues. The germline V and J ends were trimmed by 1 base and 0 bases, with 11 bases remaining between them. Germline values: CDR1 SGHAT, CDR2 FQDESV (reference sequence).

This chain links TRBV5-6 with TRBJ2-3; perhaps TRBD1 as D (6 bases). This CDR3 contains 15 residues. The V end lost 4 bases, the J end lost 4 bases, and 16 bases lay between the germline ends. Per germline, CDR1 SGHDT and CDR2 YYEEEE. CDR3 DNA: TGTGCCAGCAGCCCACCGGGACATGGTTCAGATACGCAGTATTTT. This sequence encodes CASSPPGHGSDTQYF.

This clone was observed a single time. The chain links TRBV27 to TRBJ2-3; 7 nucleotides agree with TRBD2. Germline V gene sequence: CDR1 MNHEY, CDR2 SMNVEV (reference sequence). Losses at the gene ends were 8 bases for V and 2 bases for J; bases not matched to a gene: 7. The length of the CDR3 is 14 residues. The CDR3, as DNA: TGTGCCAGCGGGAGGGGCTCCCTCACAGATACGCAGTATTTT. It yields the protein CASGRGSLTDTQYF.

The chain carries TRBV7-9 and TRBJ2-1; TRBD2 matches 8 bases. V trimming: 5 bases; J trimming: 9 bases; junction bases outside the gene matches: 9. From germline, CDR1 is SEHNR and CDR2 FQNEAQ (reference sequence). The CDR3 sequence is 14 residues long. The CDR3 DNA sequence: TGTGCCAGCAGCGCCGGCGCGGGAGGAATTGAGCAGTTCTTC. Translation gives CASSAGAGGIEQFF.

V and J are TRBV13 and TRBJ2-5, with D possibly TRBD2 on 5 matching bases. The length of the CDR3 is 15 residues. Trimming removed 5 bases at V and 4 bases at J, with 17 bases between. Germline V gives CDR1 PRHDT, CDR2 FYEKMQ (reference sequence). CDR3 DNA: TGTGCCAGCAGCAGCGTGGGAGCGTGGTCAGAGACCCAGTACTTC. It specifies CASSSVGAWSETQYF.

This clone was detected once. This chain connects TRBV19 to TRBJ2-3; unclear D gene. This CDR3 region has 15 residues. The germline V gene encodes CDR1 LNHDA and CDR2 SQIVND (reference sequence). Trimming removed 2 bases at V and 4 bases at J, with 13 bases between. As DNA, the CDR3 is TGTGCCAGTAGTATATCGCGTCATAGCTCAGATACGCAGTATTTT. Protein: CASSISRHSSDTQYF.

The chain links TRBV11-1 to TRBJ1-4, with D perhaps matching TRBD1 (5 bases). The CDR3 spans 15 residues. With 4 bases removed from V and 0 bases from J, the gap between germline ends came to 9 bases. CDR1 and CDR2 from the germline V gene are SGHAT and FQDESV (reference sequence). DNA of the CDR3: TGTGCCAGCAGCTCCCGACAGACAACTAATGAAAAACTGTTTTTT. Translating gives CASSSRQTTNEKLFF. The whole variable domain, remainder taken from reference TRBV11-1 and TRBJ1-4, is EAEVAQSPRYKITEKSQAVAFWCDPISGHATLYWYRQILGQGPELLVQFQDESVVDDSQLPKDRFSAERLKGVDSTLKIQPAELGDSAMYLCASSSRQTTNEKLFFGSGTQLSVL.

The CDR3 region has the DNA TGTGCCAGCAGCCATCTTCTTGGGGGCGAGCAGTACTTC. This translates into CASSHLLGGEQYF. The chain combines TRBV7-3 with TRBJ2-7, with D perhaps assigned TRBD1 or TRBD2 (5 bases each). In germline, CDR1 is SGHTA, CDR2 FQGTGA. The CDR3 sequence is 13 residues long. Trimming took 5 bases from V and 6 from J, leaving 14 bases between them.

This rearrangement joins TRBV14 to TRBJ2-5; D is uncertain. The last part of the DNA fits TRBJ2-7 better; the J call may be wrong. Germline assignment: CDR1 SGHDN and CDR2 FVKESK. The CDR3 runs 14 residues. Here the CDR3 reads CASSHVGFSYEQYF. The CDR3 DNA follows: TGTGCCAGCAGCCACGTTGGGTTCTCCTACGAGCAGTACTTC.

This rearrangement joins TRBV4-2 to TRBJ2-2; the match to TRBD2 covers 13 bases. After removal of 11 bases from V and 4 bases from J, the junction contained 10 bases not matched to a gene. CDR1 LGHNA and CDR2 YNFKEQ come from the germline V gene. This CDR3 region has 16 residues. As DNA, the CDR3 is TGTGCCTGCGGACTAGCGGGAGCCCCCAGCACCGGGGAGCTGTTTTTT. Its protein product is CACGLAGAPSTGELFF.

Remarks on this clone: At the DNA level, this CDR3 is encoded by other sequences in the same sample as well. The chain employs TRBV28 and TRBJ2-5, with 7 bases that match TRBD1. This CDR3 region has 12 residues. With V trimmed by 7 bases and J by 3 bases, 2 bases remained unmatched. The V gene's germline CDR1 is MDHEN and CDR2 SYDVKM. CDR3 sequence: CASTGGEETQYF. The CDR3 DNA reads TGTGCCAGCACAGGGGGAGAAGAGACCCAGTACTTC.

Concerning this clone: Compared with germline, one end of the junction differs, possibly owing to a read error. The chain has TRBV7-3 and TRBJ2-3; possibly TRBD1 for D (6 bases). The CDR3 runs 15 residues. Per the germline V gene, CDR1 is SGHTA and CDR2 is FQGTGA. The CDR3 DNA reads as TGTGCCAGCAGCATAACAGGGCACTACACAGATACGCAGTATTTT. Protein sequence: CASSITGHYTDTQYF.

J is TRBJ2-7 and V is TRBV28, with no clear D. The CDR3 spans 10 residues. The germline V gene encodes CDR1 MDHEN and CDR2 SYDVKM. The V gene lost 6 bases and the J gene lost 5 bases, with 5 bases spanning the gap. The chain's CDR3 is CASSQHEQYF. The CDR3 DNA reads as TGTGCCAGCAGCCAGCACGAGCAGTACTTC.

The table lists this clone with a count of one. This chain connects TRBV6-1 to TRBJ1-2; 9 nucleotides line up with TRBD1. Per germline, CDR1 MNHNS and CDR2 SASEGT. The trim removed 7 bases at V and 4 bases at J, leaving 7 bases unmatched. The CDR3 length is 14 residues. The CDR3 loop reads CASIMDRGSYGYTF. CDR3 in DNA: TGTGCCAGCATTATGGACAGGGGCAGCTATGGCTACACCTTC.

V usage is TRBV4-1 and J usage is TRBJ1-2, with D unresolved. The CDR3 runs to 15 residues. The germline CDR1 and CDR2 sequences are MGHRA and YSYEKL. Trimming cost V 6 bases and J 4 bases, with 18 bases left between them. CDR3 sequence reads: CASSLSRAGPYGYTF. Written as DNA, the CDR3 is TGCGCCAGCAGTCTCTCTAGGGCAGGACCCTATGGCTACACCTTC.

V and J are TRBV5-4 and TRBJ1-1; maybe TRBD1 (5 bases). The CDR3 runs to 15 residues. V lost 3 bases and J lost 3, with 15 bases in between. Per germline, CDR1 SGHNT and CDR2 YYREEE (reference sequence). The CDR3 DNA reads TGTGCCAGCAGCTCAAACCCCTTGGGGGACACTGAAGCTTTCTTT. It translates to CASSSNPLGDTEAFF.

On this clone: Sequence at one end of the junction differs from germline and may be a read error. The CDR3 bases are TGTGCCAGCAACCAACTGACAGGCCGGGCTGAAGCTTTCTTT. As protein: CASNQLTGRAEAFF. The J gene is TRBJ1-1, the V gene TRBV14, with a weak D call TRBD1 (6 bases). CDR1 is SGHDN and CDR2 is FVKESK in the germline V gene. The CDR3 extends over 14 amino acids. Drawing the rest from reference TRBV14 and TRBJ1-1, the complete variable domain is EAGVTQFPSHSVIEKGQTVTLRCDPISGHDNLYWYRRVMGKEIKFLLHFVKESKQDESGMPNNRFLAERTGGTYSTLKVQPAELEDSGVYFCASNQLTGRAEAFFGQGTRLTVV.

This rearrangement joins TRBV29-1 to TRBJ2-1; D is ambiguous. There are 17 residues in the CDR3. With 0 bases removed from V and 1 base from J, the gap between germline ends came to 16 bases. The germline V gene has CDR1 SQVTM and CDR2 ANQGSEA. As DNA, the CDR3 is TGCAGCGTTGAAGATCTGGGTAGGCCTGAGTCCTACAATGAGCAGTTCTTC. It translates to CSVEDLGRPESYNEQFF.

This clone has just a few counts. Additional DNA sequences in this sample encode the identical CDR3. This CDR3 reads CASSQVRGSNQPQHF. CDR3 coding DNA: TGCGCCAGCAGCCAAGTGAGAGGTAGCAATCAGCCCCAGCATTTT. This chain uses TRBV4-1 with TRBJ1-5; D is undetermined. Between the trimmed V and J ends, which lost 1 base and 0 bases, there was a span of 7 bases. The CDR3 runs to 15 residues. Germline V lookup: CDR1 MGHRA, CDR2 YSYEKL.